This T cell receptor beta chain was profiled in a study of shared clonotypes between healthy human individuals. About 28,000 T cell genomes (300 ng DNA) went into each PBMC replicate. Measured with immunoSEQ multiplex PCR; TCRdb has only the in-frame clones, and not every one. The sample lists about half a million clones; over 75% were seen once. The V end was cut by 0 bases, the J end by 5 bases, with 4 bases between. This CDR3 has 12 amino acids. Germline values: CDR1 LNHNV, CDR2 YYDKDF (reference sequence). Study findings and constraints: The small donor group covered limited genetic and exposure diversity.

In regard to this clone: Its cognate antigen is unknown.

This receptor was obtained from a woman aged 40-49 years in good health. Some clones in this sample may be carry-over from other donors' samples. Sequencing was carried out using PBMCs. The gene calls are TRBV15 and TRBJ1-1; no reliable D call. The CDR3 nucleotides read TGTGCCACCAGCAGAGATATAACTGAAGCTTTCTTT. It codes for CATSRDITEAFF.